The 27 T cell receptor beta chains listed next were all sequenced from one sample in a study of blood T cells in healthy people across ages (dated by TCRdb to the mid-2010s). Libraries were constructed by 5' RACE. Instrument on record: Illumina HiSeq 2500. A second 7 to 11 cycle PCR used a sample-barcoded 5' primer and a J-beta primer mix. TCRdb passed the public sequencing reads through fastp at Q25 and MiXCR, retaining productive beta sequences. When rows share a CDR3 protein, they turn into one entry using the most common DNA and genes. This sample has roughly 1.5 million distinct CDR3 sequences in its table, and 35% to 45% of those were observed once. About 4.1% of the sample is in the top ten clones. Sequenced sample: blood. Source of these receptors: a woman aged 18-29 years in good health.

Only a few counts were recorded for this clonotype. Here the CDR3 reads CASSLEVGATYEQYF. In nucleotides, the CDR3 is TGTGCCAGCAGCTTAGAGGTAGGGGCTACCTACGAGCAGTACTTC. This chain connects TRBV7-2 to TRBJ2-7, with D perhaps matching TRBD1 (5 bases). Germline V gene data show CDR1 as SGHTA and CDR2 as FQGNSA. V lost 1 base, J lost 2 bases, and 12 bases lay in between. The CDR3 sequence is 15 residues long.

The V and J genes are TRBV20-1 and TRBJ2-5; TRBD1 matches at 7 bases. The CDR3 totals 10 residues. V shed 5 bases, J shed 10 bases, and the junction held 4 bases outside the gene matches. Per germline, CDR1 DFQATT and CDR2 SNEGSKA (reference sequence). In DNA form, the CDR3 reads TGCAGTGCTGACGACAGGGACCAGTACTTC. It encodes CSADDRDQYF.

This clonotype has more than one count but fewer than ten. At one boundary the junction diverges from the germline segment, which might be a read error. V gene TRBV29-1 combines with J gene TRBJ2-4; D unresolved. Gene TRBJ2-7 matches the end of the DNA better, so the J call may be wrong. The germline V gene encodes CDR1 SQVTM and CDR2 ANQGSEA. The CDR3 length is 13 residues. Here the CDR3 DNA reads TGCAGCGTCCGAACCCTGGGATCCTGCGAGCAGTACTTC. Translation gives CSVRTLGSCEQYF.

The V gene is TRBV30, the J gene TRBJ2-4; tentatively, D is TRBD1 (6 bases). Near its end, the DNA agrees better with TRBJ2-7, so the J call may be wrong. The CDR3 is 12 residues long. Germline V gives CDR1 GTSNPN, CDR2 SVGIG (reference sequence). Here the CDR3 reads CAWTLGGYEQYF. Written as DNA, the CDR3 is TGTGCCTGGACCTTAGGGGGATACGAGCAGTACTTC.

This rearrangement joins TRBV18 to TRBJ2-3; D possibly corresponds to TRBD1 (6 bases). V was trimmed by 0 bases and J by 7 bases, leaving 14 bases between them. CDR1 is KGHSH, CDR2 LQKENI, per germline. CDR3 length equals 15 residues. Here the CDR3 DNA reads TGTGCCAGCTCACCACCCCAGGGGCCAGGTAATACGCAGTATTTT. Its protein product is CASSPPQGPGNTQYF.

There are a few counts of this clonotype. The CDR3 sequence is CASSATPVASYNEQFF. The CDR3 DNA reads TGTGCCAGCAGTGCGACGCCGGTAGCCTCCTACAATGAGCAGTTCTTC. The V gene is TRBV9, the J gene TRBJ2-1, with D unclear. CDR1 and CDR2 from the germline V gene are SGDLS and YYNGEE. The V and J ends lost 5 bases and 0 bases respectively, with 15 bases between them. The CDR3 runs to 16 residues.

This chain links TRBV7-9 with TRBJ2-7; 11 bases agree with TRBD1. J gave up 5 bases and V 3 bases, and 3 bases lay outside the gene matches. Germline lookup yields CDR1 SEHNR and CDR2 FQNEAQ (reference sequence). There are 14 residues in the CDR3. The CDR3 loop is CASSLDRGLDEQYF. CDR3 in DNA: TGTGCCAGCAGCTTGGACAGGGGGCTGGACGAGCAGTACTTC.

The rearrangement uses TRBV30 and TRBJ1-5; 9 nucleotides line up with TRBD1. Per the germline V gene, CDR1 is GTSNPN and CDR2 is SVGIG (reference sequence). The CDR3 spans 14 residues. J was trimmed by 7 bases and V by 1 base; bases with no gene match: 5. CDR3 sequence (DNA): TGTGCCTGGAGTGCGGGACAGGGTTGCCAGCCCCAGCATTTT. Translated: CAWSAGQGCQPQHF. Full variable domain (remainder filled in from reference TRBV30 and TRBJ1-5): SQTIHQWPATLVQPVGSPLSLECTVEGTSNPNLYWYRQAAGRGLQLLFYSVGIGQISSEVPQNLSASRPQDRQFILSSKKLLLSDSGFYLCAWSAGQGCQPQHFGDGTRLSIL.

This clonotype appeared a few times. The chain uses TRBV7-6 and TRBJ1-4, with 12 bases lining up with TRBD1. This CDR3 contains 16 residues. Looked up from germline, CDR1 is SGHVS and CDR2 is FNYEAQ. V was clipped by 3 bases and J by 7 bases; unmatched bases: 6. The CDR3 is CASSFEGQGAGEKLFF. The CDR3 DNA reads as TGTGCCAGCAGCTTCGAGGGACAGGGGGCTGGTGAAAAACTGTTTTTT.

The chain employs TRBV24-1 and TRBJ2-1, with 7 bases fitting TRBD2. Germline loops: CDR1 KGHDR, CDR2 SFDVKD. CDR3 length equals 14 residues. V lost 3 bases, J lost 7 bases, and 5 bases stayed unmatched. This chain's CDR3 is CATSDAGVGNEQFF. As DNA, the CDR3 is TGTGCCACCAGTGATGCGGGAGTGGGGAATGAGCAGTTCTTC.

The chain carries TRBV7-9 and TRBJ2-3; possibly TRBD1 for D (6 bases). Trimming stripped 6 bases from V and 2 bases from J, with 15 bases between. This CDR3 is built from 15 residues. CDR1 SEHNR and CDR2 FQNEAQ come from the germline V gene (reference sequence). CDR3 sequence reads: CASRRRQDNTDTQYF. The CDR3, as DNA: TGTGCCAGCAGACGGAGACAGGATAACACAGATACGCAGTATTTT. The full variable domain, completed using reference TRBV7-9 and TRBJ2-3, is DTGVSQNPRHKITKRGQNVTFRCDPISEHNRLYWYRQTLGQGPEFLTYFQNEAQLEKSRLLSDRFSAERPKGSFSTLEIQRTEQGDSAMYLCASRRRQDNTDTQYFGPGTRLTVL.

The chain is built from TRBV5-1 and TRBJ2-1; 8 nucleotides agree with TRBD2. Trimming at V came to 0 bases and at J to 9 bases, leaving 8 bases not matched to a gene. The CDR3 is 15 residues long. CDR1 is SGHRS and CDR2 is YFSETQ in the germline V gene. In DNA form, the CDR3 reads TGCGCCAGCAGCTTGGGCCTAGCGGGCCAGGGTGAGCAGTTCTTC. This encodes CASSLGLAGQGEQFF.

This clonotype was observed a handful of times. The V and J genes are TRBV28 and TRBJ2-5; 7 bases match TRBD1. The CDR3 has 11 residues. The germline gives CDR1 MDHEN, CDR2 SYDVKM. V was pared by 2 bases and J by 13 bases, with 4 bases of the junction left unmatched. The CDR3 sequence is CASSLGQVPYF. The CDR3 nucleotides read TGTGCCAGCAGTTTAGGACAGGTACCGTACTTC.

The chain employs TRBV4-3 and TRBJ2-2, with 11 bases that match TRBD2. The trim removed 0 bases at V and 4 bases at J, leaving 10 bases unmatched. The CDR3 has 19 amino acids. Germline values: CDR1 LGHNA, CDR2 YSLEER. CDR3 sequence: CASSQDPRLAGRPTGELFF. CDR3 nucleotides: TGCGCCAGCAGCCAAGATCCCCGACTAGCGGGAAGGCCCACCGGGGAGCTGTTTTTT.

The chain uses TRBV28 and TRBJ2-1; no definite D call. V lost 4 bases, J lost 8 bases, and 15 bases lay in between. Germline values: CDR1 MDHEN, CDR2 SYDVKM. The CDR3 is 14 residues long. The CDR3 bases are TGTGCCAGCAGTTCCGGATTGAATAGGGATGAGCAGTTCTTC. Encoded protein: CASSSGLNRDEQFF. The full variable domain, completed using reference TRBV28 and TRBJ2-1, is DVKVTQSSRYLVKRTGEKVFLECVQDMDHENMFWYRQDPGLGLRLIYFSYDVKMKEKGDIPEGYSVSREKKERFSLILESASTNQTSMYLCASSSGLNRDEQFFGPGTRLTVL.

The chain uses TRBV6-2 or TRBV6-3 and TRBJ2-1, with 8 bases that match TRBD2. Germline values: CDR1 MNHEY, CDR2 SVGEGT. Trimming took 11 bases from V and 3 from J; bases not matched to a gene: 12. The CDR3 covers 15 residues. The CDR3 is CACTLLAGLYNEQFF. The CDR3 coding sequence is TGTGCCTGCACATTATTAGCGGGGCTCTACAATGAGCAGTTCTTC.

This sequence joins TRBV7-2 and TRBJ2-1, with 7 bases matching TRBD2. This CDR3 is built from 16 residues. The junction had 10 bases not matched to a gene; V was cut back by 6 bases and J by 2 bases. Germline V CDR1 and CDR2: SGHTA, FQGNSA. In DNA form, the CDR3 reads TGTGCCAGCAGACTAGGGCGGGGGTACACCTACAATGAGCAGTTCTTC. Translating gives CASRLGRGYTYNEQFF.

The chain recombines TRBV20-1 with TRBJ2-1; D is undetermined. Trimming shortened V by 0 bases and J by 0 bases, and 12 bases separated the two germline ends. The CDR3 covers 16 residues. CDR1 and CDR2 (germline): DFQATT, SNEGSKA (reference sequence). The CDR3 bases are TGCAGTGCTAGAGAATTTGGCGAGAGCTCCTACAATGAGCAGTTCTTC. It specifies CSAREFGESSYNEQFF.

The table lists this clonotype with a few counts. The rearrangement joins TRBV2 to TRBJ2-7; 7 bases agree with TRBD1. The germline V gene encodes CDR1 SNHLY and CDR2 FYNNEI. J gave up 0 bases and V 10 bases, and 12 bases lay outside the gene matches. This CDR3 has 15 amino acids. The DNA for the CDR3 is TGTGCCACCAAGAGAGACAGGGAAAGCTCCTACGAGCAGTACTTC. Its protein is CATKRDRESSYEQYF. Based on the CDR3 plus reference TRBV2 and TRBJ2-7, the full variable domain is EPEVTQTPSHQVTQMGQEVILRCVPISNHLYFYWYRQILGQKVEFLVSFYNNEISEKSEIFDDQFSVERPDGSNFTLKIRSTKLEDSAMYFCATKRDRESSYEQYFGPGTRLTVT.

The chain is built from TRBV6-5 and TRBJ2-3; D remains ambiguous. The V end lost 1 base, the J end lost 2 bases, and 13 bases lay between the germline ends. The germline gives CDR1 MNHEY, CDR2 SVGAGI. This CDR3 is built from 16 residues. CDR3 bases: TGTGCCAGCAGTTACTGGAATGAAGTCTCCACAGATACGCAGTATTTT. This encodes CASSYWNEVSTDTQYF.

This clonotype was seen more than once but under ten times. The chain carries TRBV6-1 and TRBJ1-2; D is perhaps TRBD1 (5 bases). The CDR3 length is 16 residues. Trimming pared 4 bases from V and 4 bases from J, leaving 19 bases between. Germline lookup yields CDR1 MNHNS and CDR2 SASEGT. Written as DNA, the CDR3 is TGTGCCAGCAGTGCGCTTAGGGGAGGGGACCTCTATGGCTACACCTTC. This gives the protein CASSALRGGDLYGYTF.

This clonotype was seen only a few times. This chain connects TRBV12-3 or TRBV12-4 to TRBJ2-7, with no clear D. This CDR3 contains 14 residues. V was pared by 3 bases and J by 2 bases, with 11 bases between. Here the CDR3 DNA reads TGTGCCAGCAGTTTCGGTCCACAGCCCTACGAGCAGTACTTC. Its translation: CASSFGPQPYEQYF.

This clonotype was seen just once. V usage is TRBV3-1 and J usage is TRBJ2-5, with D maybe TRBD2 (6 bases). Trimming pared 6 bases from V and 4 bases from J, leaving 12 bases between. This CDR3 is built from 13 residues. Germline CDR1 reads LGHDT; CDR2 reads YNNKEL (reference sequence). CDR3 amino acids: CASRRLGTETQYF. CDR3 bases: TGTGCCAGCAGACGACTAGGTACAGAGACCCAGTACTTC.

The chain carries TRBV28 and TRBJ2-4; D is unresolved. The CDR3 consists of 13 residues. V gave up 6 bases and J gave up 13 bases, with 19 bases separating them. Germline V gene data show CDR1 as MDHEN and CDR2 as SYDVKM. The CDR3 nucleotides read TGTGCCAGCAGCCCTATAACCTACGATGGGCAGTACTTC. Translation gives CASSPITYDGQYF.

The V gene is TRBV20-1, the J gene TRBJ2-2; 7 positions agree with TRBD1. Unmatched junction bases numbered 4, after V lost 6 bases and J lost 0 bases. The V gene's germline CDR1 is DFQATT and CDR2 SNEGSKA (reference sequence). The CDR3 totals 14 residues. Here the CDR3 reads CSASDRANTGELFF. CDR3 in DNA: TGCAGTGCCTCCGACAGGGCGAACACCGGGGAGCTGTTTTTT.

The chain carries TRBV20-1 and TRBJ2-7, with unresolved D. Germline lookup yields CDR1 DFQATT and CDR2 SNEGSKA (reference sequence). V shed 3 bases and J shed 5 bases, with 17 bases lying between them. This CDR3 contains 14 residues. The CDR3 nucleotides read TGCAGTGCTAGCCCCTGGCCCCGTGCCCACGAGCAGTACTTC. It is translated as CSASPWPRAHEQYF.

The DNA for the CDR3 is TGTGCCAGCAGCTCGGCGGGGACCGACCAAGAGACCCAGTACTTC. This codes for CASSSAGTDQETQYF. The chain joins TRBV7-2 to TRBJ2-5, with D perhaps TRBD2 (6 bases). This CDR3 has 15 residues. Germline V CDR1 and CDR2: SGHTA, FQGNSA. V gave up 4 bases and J gave up 0 bases, with 12 bases separating them.